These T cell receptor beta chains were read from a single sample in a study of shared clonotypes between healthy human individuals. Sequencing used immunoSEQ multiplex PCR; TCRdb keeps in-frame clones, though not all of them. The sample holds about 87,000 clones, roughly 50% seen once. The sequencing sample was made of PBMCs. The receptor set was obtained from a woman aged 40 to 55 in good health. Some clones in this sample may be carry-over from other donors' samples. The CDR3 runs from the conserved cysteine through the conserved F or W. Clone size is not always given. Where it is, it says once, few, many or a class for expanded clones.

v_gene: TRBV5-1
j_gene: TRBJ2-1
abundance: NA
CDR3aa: CASSGRYDNEQFF

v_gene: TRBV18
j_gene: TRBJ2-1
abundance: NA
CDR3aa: CASSLSGGGDNEQFF

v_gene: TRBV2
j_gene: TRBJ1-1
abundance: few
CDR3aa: CASSEAGIEAFF

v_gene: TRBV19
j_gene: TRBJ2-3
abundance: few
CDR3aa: CASTSGPSTDTQYF

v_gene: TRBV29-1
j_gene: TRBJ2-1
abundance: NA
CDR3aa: CSVVQAGFEQFF

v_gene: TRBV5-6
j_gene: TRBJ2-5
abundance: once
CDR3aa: CASSFLAGDRETQYF

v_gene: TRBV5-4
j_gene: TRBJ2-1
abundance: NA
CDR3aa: CASSPRTRLGEQFF

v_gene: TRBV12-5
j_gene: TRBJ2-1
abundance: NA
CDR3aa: CASGSKTGWQYNEQFF

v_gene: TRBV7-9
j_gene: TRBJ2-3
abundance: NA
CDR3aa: CASSLLAGMVTDTQYF

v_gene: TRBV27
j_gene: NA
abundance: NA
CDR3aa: CASSFWGRDSYEQYF

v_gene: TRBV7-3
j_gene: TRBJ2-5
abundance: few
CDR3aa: CASSSEETQYF

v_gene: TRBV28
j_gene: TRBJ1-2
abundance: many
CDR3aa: CASSPPGNYGYTF

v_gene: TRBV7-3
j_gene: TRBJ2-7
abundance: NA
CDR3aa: CASSPTGQPYEQYF

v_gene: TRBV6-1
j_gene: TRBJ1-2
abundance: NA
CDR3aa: CASSSRRTNNYGYTF

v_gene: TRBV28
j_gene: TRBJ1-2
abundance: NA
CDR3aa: CACRGNYGYTF

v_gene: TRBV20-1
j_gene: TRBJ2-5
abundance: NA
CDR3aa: CSTRVAQTQYF

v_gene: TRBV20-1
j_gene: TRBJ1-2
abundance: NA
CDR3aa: CSAIAEYGYTF

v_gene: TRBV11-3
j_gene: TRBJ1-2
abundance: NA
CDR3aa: CASSLGTGSDYGYTF

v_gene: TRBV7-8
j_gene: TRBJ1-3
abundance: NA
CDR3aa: CASSPGSAATIYF

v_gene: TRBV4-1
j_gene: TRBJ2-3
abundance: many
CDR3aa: CASSQEGLFLDRTQYF

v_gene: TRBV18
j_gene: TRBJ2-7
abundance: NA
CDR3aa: CASSTADTYEQYF

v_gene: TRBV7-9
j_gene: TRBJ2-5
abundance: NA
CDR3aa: CASSFSSQGQTQYF

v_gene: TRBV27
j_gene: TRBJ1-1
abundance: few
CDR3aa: CASGLRRDSLAEAFF

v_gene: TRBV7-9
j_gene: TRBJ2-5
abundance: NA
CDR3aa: CASSPVGETQYF

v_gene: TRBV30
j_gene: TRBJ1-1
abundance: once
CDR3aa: CAWSVQAGTEAFF

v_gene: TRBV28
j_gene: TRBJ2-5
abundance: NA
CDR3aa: CASSLGTSGMEETQYF

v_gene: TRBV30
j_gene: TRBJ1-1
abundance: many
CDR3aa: CAWSPAESLNTEAFF

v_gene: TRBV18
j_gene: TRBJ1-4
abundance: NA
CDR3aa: CASSPQRTGINEKLFF

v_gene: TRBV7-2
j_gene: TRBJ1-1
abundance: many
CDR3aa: CASSLAGQHTEAFF

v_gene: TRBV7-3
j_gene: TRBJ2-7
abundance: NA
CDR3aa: CASSTQGGQSYEQYF

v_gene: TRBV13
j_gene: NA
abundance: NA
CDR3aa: CASGGLAGEQYF

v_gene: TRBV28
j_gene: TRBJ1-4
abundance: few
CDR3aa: CASRSGFEEKLFF

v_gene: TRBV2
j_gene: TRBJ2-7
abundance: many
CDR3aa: CASSEDYEQYF

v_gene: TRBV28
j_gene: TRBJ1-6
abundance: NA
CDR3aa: CASSLLQAYNSPLHF

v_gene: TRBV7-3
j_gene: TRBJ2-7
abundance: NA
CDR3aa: CASSRTGQRSEQYF

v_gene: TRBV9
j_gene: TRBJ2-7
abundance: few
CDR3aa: CASSVTGSAYEQYF

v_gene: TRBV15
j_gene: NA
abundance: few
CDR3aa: CATSRVTGGYEQYF